These T cell receptor beta chains were read from a single sample in a study of cytomegalovirus exposure and HLA in healthy donors. The protocol was immunoSEQ multiplex PCR, while the TCRdb copy is restricted to in-frame clones and leaves out a portion. The table shows approximately 100,000 clones, with about 70% occurring only once. The sample taken for sequencing was PBMCs. These receptors all come from a man in his forties or fifties in good health and CMV-seropositive. The CDR3 runs from the conserved cysteine through the conserved F or W. The order of the fields is J gene, V gene, D gene, clone size, CDR3 length, CDR3 DNA, CDR3 protein. A D gene is named only where the DNA matches it firmly. Some rows have no size entry. The others give once, few or many, or a class for an expanded clone.

TRBJ2-2	TRBV7-3	TRBD1	.	17	TGTGCCAGCAGTTTCACGGGGACAGGCGACAACACCGGGGAGCTGTTTTTT	CASSFTGTGDNTGELFF
TRBJ2-7	TRBV6-6	.	.	14	TGTGCCAGCAGTTACCCGGGAGAGCAGGACGAGCAGTACTTC	CASSYPGEQDEQYF
TRBJ1-2	TRBV6-5	TRBD1	.	15	TGTGCCAGCAGTGGACAGGGGGCGAAGGGTTATGGCTACACCTTC	CASSGQGAKGYGYTF
TRBJ1-1	TRBV14	.	.	14	TGTGCCAGCAGCCAAGGTGGGGGGAGTACTGAAGCTTTCTTT	CASSQGGGSTEAFF
TRBJ1-2	TRBV6-1	TRBD1	.	15	TGTGCCAGCAGTGAAGCTGGGGGACAGCCCTATGGCTACACCTTC	CASSEAGGQPYGYTF
TRBJ1-1	TRBV29-1	.	.	12	TGCAGCGTTGTGGGCGGGGGCACTGAAGCTTTCTTT	CSVVGGGTEAFF
TRBJ2-6	TRBV5-4	TRBD1	.	15	TGTGCCAGCAGCGGGCAGGGGGCTGGGGCCAACGTCCTGACTTTC	CASSGQGAGANVLTF
TRBJ1-4	TRBV4-1	.	.	15	TGCGCCAGCAGCCAAGACAGGCCGGAGGACGAAAAACTGTTTTTT	CASSQDRPEDEKLFF
TRBJ2-1	TRBV10-1	.	.	15	TGCGCCAGCAGTGATGGTCGCAGCTCCTACAATGAGCAGTTCTTC	CASSDGRSSYNEQFF
TRBJ1-2	TRBV19	.	few	14	TGTGCCAGTAAACCCTCTTTCACCGGGAATGGCTACACCTTC	CASKPSFTGNGYTF
TRBJ1-1	TRBV6-5	.	.	14	TGTGCCAGCACCCCGGGGATATCGAACACTGAAGCTTTCTTT	CASTPGISNTEAFF